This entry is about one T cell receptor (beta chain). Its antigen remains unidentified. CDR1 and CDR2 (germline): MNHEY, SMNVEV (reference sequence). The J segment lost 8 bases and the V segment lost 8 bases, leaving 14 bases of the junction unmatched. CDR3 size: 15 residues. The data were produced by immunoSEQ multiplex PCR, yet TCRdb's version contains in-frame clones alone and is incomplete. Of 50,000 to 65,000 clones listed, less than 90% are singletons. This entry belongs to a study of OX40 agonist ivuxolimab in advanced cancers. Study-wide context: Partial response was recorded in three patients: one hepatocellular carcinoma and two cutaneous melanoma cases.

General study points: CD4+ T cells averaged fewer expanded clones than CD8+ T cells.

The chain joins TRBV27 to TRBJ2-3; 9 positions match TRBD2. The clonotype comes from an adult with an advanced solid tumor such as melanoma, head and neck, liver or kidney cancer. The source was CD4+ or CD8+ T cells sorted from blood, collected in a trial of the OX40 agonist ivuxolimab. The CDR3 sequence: CASESPAGGGGTQYF. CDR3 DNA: TGTGCCAGCGAGTCCCCGGCCGGCGGGGGGGGTACGCAGTATTTT.